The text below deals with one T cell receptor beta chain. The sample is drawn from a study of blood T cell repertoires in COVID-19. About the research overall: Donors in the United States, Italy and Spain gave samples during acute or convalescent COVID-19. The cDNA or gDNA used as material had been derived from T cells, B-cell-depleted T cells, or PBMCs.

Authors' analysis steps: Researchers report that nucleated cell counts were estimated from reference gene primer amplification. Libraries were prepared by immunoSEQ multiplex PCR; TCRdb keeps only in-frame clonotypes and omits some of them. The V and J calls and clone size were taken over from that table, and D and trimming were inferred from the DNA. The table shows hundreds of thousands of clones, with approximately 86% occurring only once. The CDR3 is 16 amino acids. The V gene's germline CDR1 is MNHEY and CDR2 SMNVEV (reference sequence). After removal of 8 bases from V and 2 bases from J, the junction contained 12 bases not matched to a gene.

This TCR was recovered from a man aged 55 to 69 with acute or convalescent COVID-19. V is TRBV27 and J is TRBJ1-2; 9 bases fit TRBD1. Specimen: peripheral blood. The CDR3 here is CASGRDRVRGNYGYTF. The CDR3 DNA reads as TGTGCCAGCGGACGGGACAGGGTGAGGGGGAACTATGGCTACACCTTC.